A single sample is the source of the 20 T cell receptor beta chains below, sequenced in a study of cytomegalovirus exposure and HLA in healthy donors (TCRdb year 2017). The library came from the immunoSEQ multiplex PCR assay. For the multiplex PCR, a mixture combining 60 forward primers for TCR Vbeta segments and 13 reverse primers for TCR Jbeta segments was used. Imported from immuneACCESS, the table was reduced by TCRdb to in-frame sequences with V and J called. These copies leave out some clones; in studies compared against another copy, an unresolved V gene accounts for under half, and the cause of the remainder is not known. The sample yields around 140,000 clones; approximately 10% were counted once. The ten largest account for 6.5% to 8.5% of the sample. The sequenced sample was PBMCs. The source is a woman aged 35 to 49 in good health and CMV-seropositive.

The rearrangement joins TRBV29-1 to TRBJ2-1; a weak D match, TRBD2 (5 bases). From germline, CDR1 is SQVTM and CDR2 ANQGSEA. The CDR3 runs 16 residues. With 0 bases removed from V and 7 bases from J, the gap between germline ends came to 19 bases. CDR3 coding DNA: TGCAGCGTTGAAGATTATCGATCGAGGGTTTTTAATGAGCAGTTCTTC. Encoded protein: CSVEDYRSRVFNEQFF.

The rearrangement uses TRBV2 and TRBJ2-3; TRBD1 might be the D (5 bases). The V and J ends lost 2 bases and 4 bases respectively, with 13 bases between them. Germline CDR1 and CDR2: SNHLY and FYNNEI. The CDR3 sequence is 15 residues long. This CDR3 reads CASSEKGQGPDTQYF. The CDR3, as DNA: TGTGCCAGCAGTGAAAAAGGGCAGGGCCCAGATACGCAGTATTTT.

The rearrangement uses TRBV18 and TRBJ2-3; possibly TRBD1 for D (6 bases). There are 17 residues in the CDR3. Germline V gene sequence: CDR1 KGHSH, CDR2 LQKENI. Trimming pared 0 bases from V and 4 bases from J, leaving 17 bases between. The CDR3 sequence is CASSPPRAGALPDTQYF. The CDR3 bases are TGTGCCAGCTCACCACCCCGCGCAGGGGCCCTACCAGATACGCAGTATTTT. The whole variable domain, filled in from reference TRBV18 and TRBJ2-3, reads NAGVMQNPRHLVRRRGQEARLRCSPMKGHSHVYWYRQLPEEGLKFMVYLQKENIIDESGMPKERFSAEFPKEGPSILRIQQVVRGDSAAYFCASSPPRAGALPDTQYFGPGTRLTVL.

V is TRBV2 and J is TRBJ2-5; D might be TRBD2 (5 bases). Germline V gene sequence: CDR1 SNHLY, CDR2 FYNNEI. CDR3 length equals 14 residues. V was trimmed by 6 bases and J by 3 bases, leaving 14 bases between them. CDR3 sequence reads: CASSEVRGEETQYF. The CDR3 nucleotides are TGTGCCAGCAGCGAGGTACGGGGTGAAGAGACCCAGTACTTC.

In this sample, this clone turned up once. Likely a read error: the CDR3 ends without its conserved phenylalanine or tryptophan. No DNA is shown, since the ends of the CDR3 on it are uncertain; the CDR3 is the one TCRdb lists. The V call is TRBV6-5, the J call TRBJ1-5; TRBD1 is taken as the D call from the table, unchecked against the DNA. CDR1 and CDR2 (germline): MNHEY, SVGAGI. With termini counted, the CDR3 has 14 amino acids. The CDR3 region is CASSFDRDSYNKHL.

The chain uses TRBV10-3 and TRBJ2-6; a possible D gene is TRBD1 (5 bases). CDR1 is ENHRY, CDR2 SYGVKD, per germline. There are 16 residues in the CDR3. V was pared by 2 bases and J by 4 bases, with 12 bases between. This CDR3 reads CAISESAGIGANVLTF. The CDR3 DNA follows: TGTGCCATCAGTGAGAGCGCAGGGATCGGGGCCAACGTCCTGACTTTC.

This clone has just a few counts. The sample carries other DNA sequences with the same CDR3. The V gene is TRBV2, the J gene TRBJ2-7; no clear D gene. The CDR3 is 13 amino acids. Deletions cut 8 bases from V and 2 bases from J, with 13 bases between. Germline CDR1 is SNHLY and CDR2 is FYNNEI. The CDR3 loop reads CASQGGRTYEQYF. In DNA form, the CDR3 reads TGTGCCAGCCAAGGCGGCAGAACCTACGAGCAGTACTTC.

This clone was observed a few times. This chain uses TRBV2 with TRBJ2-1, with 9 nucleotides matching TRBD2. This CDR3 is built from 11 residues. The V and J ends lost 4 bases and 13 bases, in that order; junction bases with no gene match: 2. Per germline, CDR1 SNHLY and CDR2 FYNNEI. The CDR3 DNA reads TGTGCCAGCAGTGCAGCGGGGGGACAGTTCTTC. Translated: CASSAAGGQFF. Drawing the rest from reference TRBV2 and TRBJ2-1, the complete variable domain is EPEVTQTPSHQVTQMGQEVILRCVPISNHLYFYWYRQILGQKVEFLVSFYNNEISEKSEIFDDQFSVERPDGSNFTLKIRSTKLEDSAMYFCASSAAGGQFFGPGTRLTVL.

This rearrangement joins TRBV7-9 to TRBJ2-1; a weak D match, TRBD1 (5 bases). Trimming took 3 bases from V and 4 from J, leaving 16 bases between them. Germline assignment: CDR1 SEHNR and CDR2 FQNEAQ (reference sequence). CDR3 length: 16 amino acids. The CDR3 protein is CASSLYKGLGYNEQFF. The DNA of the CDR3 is TGTGCCAGCAGCTTGTACAAGGGGCTGGGGTACAATGAGCAGTTCTTC.

The chain's CDR3 is CASSFTEAQTGKGGLAQYF. The CDR3 nucleotides read TGTGCCAGCAGCTTCACGGAAGCTCAAACCGGGAAAGGGGGTTTGGCCCAGTACTTC. J is TRBJ2-5 and V is TRBV7-9; D might be TRBD1 (6 bases). Germline lookup yields CDR1 SEHNR and CDR2 FQNEAQ (reference sequence). This CDR3 region has 19 residues. V was clipped by 3 bases and J by 9 bases, with 32 bases between them.

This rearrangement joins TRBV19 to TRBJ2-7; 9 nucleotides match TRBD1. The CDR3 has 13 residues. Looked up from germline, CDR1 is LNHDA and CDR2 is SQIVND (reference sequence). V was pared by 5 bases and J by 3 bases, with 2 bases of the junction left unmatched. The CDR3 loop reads CASSWGQGYEQYF. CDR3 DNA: TGTGCCAGTAGTTGGGGACAGGGCTACGAGCAGTACTTC.

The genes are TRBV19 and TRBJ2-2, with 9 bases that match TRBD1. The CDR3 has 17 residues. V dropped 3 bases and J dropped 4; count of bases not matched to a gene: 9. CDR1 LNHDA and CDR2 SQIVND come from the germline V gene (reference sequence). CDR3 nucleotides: TGTGCCAGTAGTATCCCCCGGAGACAGGGGGTCACCGGGGAGCTGTTTTTT. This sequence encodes CASSIPRRQGVTGELFF.

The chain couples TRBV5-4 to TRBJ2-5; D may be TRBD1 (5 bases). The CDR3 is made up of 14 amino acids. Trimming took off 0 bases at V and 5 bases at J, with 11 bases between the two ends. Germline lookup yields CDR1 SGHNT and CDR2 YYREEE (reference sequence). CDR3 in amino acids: CASSLAAGYETQYF. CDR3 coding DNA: TGTGCCAGCAGCTTGGCGGCAGGGTACGAGACCCAGTACTTC.

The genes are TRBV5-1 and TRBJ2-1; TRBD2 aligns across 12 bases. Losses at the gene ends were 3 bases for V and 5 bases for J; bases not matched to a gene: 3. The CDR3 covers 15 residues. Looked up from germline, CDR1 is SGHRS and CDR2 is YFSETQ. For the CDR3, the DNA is TGCGCCAGCAGCTCGACTAGCGGGGGCAACAATGAGCAGTTCTTC. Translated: CASSSTSGGNNEQFF.

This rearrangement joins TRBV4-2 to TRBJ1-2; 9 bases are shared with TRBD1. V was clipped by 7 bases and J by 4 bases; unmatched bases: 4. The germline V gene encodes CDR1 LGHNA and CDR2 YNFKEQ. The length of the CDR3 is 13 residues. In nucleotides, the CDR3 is TGTGCCAGCAAAGGGACAGGGACCTATGGCTACACCTTC. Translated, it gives CASKGTGTYGYTF.

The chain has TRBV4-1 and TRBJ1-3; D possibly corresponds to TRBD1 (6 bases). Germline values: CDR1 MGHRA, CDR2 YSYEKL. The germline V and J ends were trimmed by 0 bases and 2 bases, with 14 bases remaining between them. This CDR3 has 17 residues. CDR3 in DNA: TGCGCCAGCAGCCAAGATTGGGCGGGGGGCCCTGGAAACACCATATATTTT. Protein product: CASSQDWAGGPGNTIYF.

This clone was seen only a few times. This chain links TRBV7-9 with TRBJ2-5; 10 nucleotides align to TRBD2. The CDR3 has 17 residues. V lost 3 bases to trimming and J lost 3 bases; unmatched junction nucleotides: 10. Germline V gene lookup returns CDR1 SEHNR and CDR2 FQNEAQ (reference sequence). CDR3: CASSFGVLAGHEETQYF. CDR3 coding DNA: TGTGCCAGCAGCTTTGGGGTACTAGCGGGGCACGAAGAGACCCAGTACTTC.

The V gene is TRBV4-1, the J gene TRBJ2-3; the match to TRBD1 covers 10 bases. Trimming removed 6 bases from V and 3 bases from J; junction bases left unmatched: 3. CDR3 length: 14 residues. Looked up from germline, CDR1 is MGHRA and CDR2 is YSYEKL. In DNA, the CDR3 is TGCGCCAGCAGGGGGACAGGGGAAACAGATACGCAGTATTTT. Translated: CASRGTGETDTQYF.

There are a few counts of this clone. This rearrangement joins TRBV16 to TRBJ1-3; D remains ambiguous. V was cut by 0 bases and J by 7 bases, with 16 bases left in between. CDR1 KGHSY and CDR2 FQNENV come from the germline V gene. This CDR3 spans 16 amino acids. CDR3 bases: TGTGCCAGCAGCCAATCGTCGGCGTTCCCCGGGAACACCATATATTTT. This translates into CASSQSSAFPGNTIYF.

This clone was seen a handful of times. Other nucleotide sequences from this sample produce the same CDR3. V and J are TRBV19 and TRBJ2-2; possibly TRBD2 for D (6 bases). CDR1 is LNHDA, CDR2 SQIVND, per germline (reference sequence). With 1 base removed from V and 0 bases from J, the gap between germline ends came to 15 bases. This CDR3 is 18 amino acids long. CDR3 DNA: TGTGCCAGTAGTATAGCCCTCATCCGCGGGACGAACACCGGGGAGCTGTTTTTT. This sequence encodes CASSIALIRGTNTGELFF.